This T cell receptor beta chain appears in the sequencing data of a study of technical replicates of blood from several donors. The data were produced by immunoSEQ multiplex PCR, yet TCRdb's version contains in-frame clones alone and is incomplete. The table lists nearly 80,000 clones, 95% to 98% of them singletons. After removal of 11 bases from V and 3 bases from J, the junction contained 9 bases not matched to a gene. The CDR3 is 14 amino acids. Germline lookup yields CDR1 ENHRY and CDR2 SYGVKD. This receptor was identified in a human donor in good health. Sequenced: T cells isolated from PBMCs. The chain links TRBV10-3 to TRBJ2-3; 9 bases line up with TRBD1. In DNA form, the CDR3 reads TGTGCCGTAAGGACAGGGGATGGGACAGATACGCAGTATTTT. Translating gives CAVRTGDGTDTQYF.